The 23 T cell receptor beta chains reported below all come from one sample, sequenced in a study of blood T cell repertoires in COVID-19. Profiled with immunoSEQ multiplex PCR; TCRdb holds only in-frame clones, not every one. The repertoire has 400,000 or so clones, 80% to 90% of them found once; the top ten carry around 1.1%. Sequenced input: PBMCs or T cells enriched from blood (not recorded which). The receptors here all came from a man in his thirties or forties who had recovered from COVID-19.

This chain uses TRBV11-2 with TRBJ2-6, with 7 bases identical to TRBD1. V gave up 3 bases and J gave up 6 bases; unmatched junction bases: 2. Germline lookup yields CDR1 SGHAT and CDR2 FQNNGV. This CDR3 comprises 14 residues. The CDR3 DNA reads TGTGCCAGCAGCTTGGACAGGACGGCCAACGTCCTGACTTTC. This gives the protein CASSLDRTANVLTF.

The chain combines TRBV11-2 with TRBJ1-2; no clear D gene. Trimming pared 4 bases from V and 8 bases from J, leaving 17 bases between. The CDR3 sequence is 14 residues long. The germline CDR1 and CDR2 sequences are SGHAT and FQNNGV. CDR3 loop: CASSSSTEGGGYTF. The CDR3 DNA follows: TGTGCCAGCAGCTCCTCGACGGAGGGTGGGGGCTACACCTTC.

The genes are TRBV9 and TRBJ2-1; D is perhaps TRBD2 (6 bases). The CDR3 totals 15 residues. The germline CDR1 and CDR2 sequences are SGDLS and YYNGEE. V lost 0 bases and J lost 2, with 9 bases in between. CDR3 bases: TGTGCCAGCAGCGTAGCCGGGGGAACCTACAATGAGCAGTTCTTC. This codes for CASSVAGGTYNEQFF.

The chain carries TRBV15 and TRBJ2-2, with 7 bases aligning to TRBD2. CDR1 and CDR2 (germline): LNHNV, YYDKDF (reference sequence). The CDR3 length is 16 residues. After removal of 1 base from V and 1 base from J, the junction contained 3 bases not matched to a gene. In DNA form, the CDR3 reads TGTGCCACCAGCAGAGGTCTAGCGGTGAACACCGGGGAGCTGTTTTTT. This translates into CATSRGLAVNTGELFF.

The rearrangement uses TRBV18 and TRBJ1-2; D uncertain. V lost 4 bases and J 5 bases, leaving 8 bases between the germline ends. The V gene's germline CDR1 is KGHSH and CDR2 LQKENI. The CDR3 has 12 amino acids. CDR3 amino acids: CASSREIYGYTF. The CDR3 bases are TGTGCCAGCTCACGCGAGATTTATGGCTACACCTTC.

J is TRBJ2-5 and V is TRBV18, with D unresolved. V was clipped by 6 bases and J by 0 bases, with 8 bases between them. The germline V gene has CDR1 KGHSH and CDR2 LQKENI. The CDR3 extends over 13 amino acids. CDR3 DNA: TGTGCCAGCTCGCCTCAGTACCAAGAGACCCAGTACTTC. Amino acid sequence: CASSPQYQETQYF.

The chain has TRBV25-1 and TRBJ2-1, with 8 bases identical to TRBD2. Trimming at V came to 1 base and at J to 2 bases, leaving 1 base not matched to a gene. The CDR3 consists of 15 residues. CDR1 is MGHDK, CDR2 SYGVNS, per germline. The CDR3 spells CASSESGLAYNEQFF. The CDR3 DNA sequence: TGTGCCAGCAGTGAATCGGGACTAGCCTACAATGAGCAGTTCTTC.

The chain couples TRBV30 to TRBJ2-1; TRBD2 is a possible D gene (5 bases). CDR1 is GTSNPN, CDR2 SVGIG, per germline (reference sequence). This CDR3 is 13 amino acids long. The germline V and J ends were trimmed by 4 bases and 0 bases, with 7 bases remaining between them. The CDR3 nucleotides are TGTGCCTGGACCGCGGGCTCCTACAATGAGCAGTTCTTC. It is translated as CAWTAGSYNEQFF.

This sequence joins TRBV28 and TRBJ2-5; D possibly corresponds to TRBD1 (6 bases). Trimming took off 2 bases at V and 5 bases at J, with 18 bases between the two ends. CDR1 is MDHEN and CDR2 is SYDVKM in the germline V gene. The CDR3 spans 16 residues. DNA of the CDR3: TGTGCCAGCAGTTTAGGAACAGGGAACGTGCCGGAGACCCAGTACTTC. Its translation: CASSLGTGNVPETQYF.

The chain has TRBV19 and TRBJ2-5, with a tentative D call TRBD1 (7 bases). The CDR3 loop spans 13 amino acids. Germline CDR1 is LNHDA and CDR2 is SQIVND (reference sequence). V was shortened by 3 bases and J by 5 bases, with 10 bases between the two germline ends. DNA for the CDR3: TGTGCCAGTAGTATTTCAGGGGGGGAGACCCAGTACTTC. This sequence encodes CASSISGGETQYF.

This chain uses TRBV19 with TRBJ1-5; D gene ambiguous. The CDR3 consists of 18 residues. The germline V gene encodes CDR1 LNHDA and CDR2 SQIVND (reference sequence). Trimming removed 2 bases from V and 4 bases from J, with 21 bases in between. The DNA of the CDR3 is TGTGCCAGTAGTATACGCCGAGGTAAGGATTTATCAAATCAGCCCCAGCATTTT. Translation gives CASSIRRGKDLSNQPQHF.

This clone was recorded only once. The gene calls are TRBV18 and TRBJ1-5; the match to TRBD1 covers 7 bases. This CDR3 spans 16 amino acids. Germline trimming cut 5 bases from V and 1 base from J; bases unmatched to any gene: 8. CDR1 is KGHSH, CDR2 LQKENI, per germline. CDR3 bases: TGTGCCAGCTCATCCGAAAGGGGGCTGAGCAATCAGCCCCAGCATTTT. Its protein product is CASSSERGLSNQPQHF.

This clone was observed a few times. The chain is built from TRBV3-1 (or the pseudogene TRBV3-2) and TRBJ1-1; TRBD1 agrees at 9 bases. Germline V gene sequence: CDR1 LGHDT, CDR2 YNNKEL (reference sequence). The CDR3 loop spans 14 amino acids. The ends lost 0 bases at V and 11 bases at J; junction bases unmatched: 7. CDR3 bases: TGTGCCAGCAGCCAAGAAGGAGGGACAGGGCAGGCTTTCTTT. Protein sequence: CASSQEGGTGQAFF.

Comments on this clone: This sample includes further DNA sequences coding for the same CDR3. The J gene is TRBJ1-1, the V gene TRBV12-3 or TRBV12-4; D not certain. This CDR3 contains 13 residues. V was cut by 3 bases and J by 4 bases, with 9 bases left in between. The CDR3 loop reads CASSFRVGTEAFF. As DNA, the CDR3 is TGTGCCAGCAGTTTTCGGGTGGGCACTGAAGCTTTCTTT.

As for this clone: Other DNA sequences in this specimen translate into the identical CDR3. The gene calls are TRBV28 and TRBJ1-2, with D unresolved. V was shortened by 4 bases and J by 3 bases, with 3 bases between the two germline ends. CDR1 and CDR2 from the germline V gene are MDHEN and SYDVKM. CDR3 length: 11 residues. The CDR3 DNA follows: TGTGCCAGCAGTTCTGACTATGGCTACACCTTC. Translating gives CASSSDYGYTF.

This CDR3 is CASSLFRTGGSPLHF. In DNA form, the CDR3 reads TGTGCCAGCAGTTTATTCCGGACAGGCGGCTCACCCCTCCACTTT. The chain has TRBV28 and TRBJ1-6, with TRBD1 identical over 7 bases. The CDR3 extends over 15 amino acids. CDR1 and CDR2 (germline): MDHEN, SYDVKM. V was clipped by 1 base and J by 10 bases; unmatched bases: 7.

Details on this clone: The same CDR3 also results from other DNA sequences found in this sample. V usage is TRBV10-1 and J usage is TRBJ2-5, with a weak D call TRBD1 (6 bases). V was pared by 0 bases and J by 1 base, with 6 bases between. The CDR3 totals 14 residues. CDR1 and CDR2 from the germline V gene are WNHNN and SYGVQD (reference sequence). The CDR3 DNA follows: TGCGCCAGCAGTGAGTCAGGGGGCCAAGAGACCCAGTACTTC. Translated, it gives CASSESGGQETQYF.

The CDR3: CASSHGGSNTGELFF. The CDR3 DNA reads as TGCGCCAGCAGTCATGGGGGGTCGAACACCGGGGAGCTGTTTTTT. The chain links TRBV23-1 to TRBJ2-2; D may be TRBD2 (6 bases). TRBV23-1 is sorted into the ORF group, with uncertain function. V lost 3 bases to trimming and J lost 0 bases, with 8 bases between them. This CDR3 has 15 residues.

This rearrangement joins TRBV12-3 or TRBV12-4 to TRBJ2-2; TRBD2 might be the D (5 bases). The CDR3 contains 13 residues. V dropped 3 bases and J dropped 7 bases, with 9 bases sitting between them. The CDR3 here is CASSFEGGGELFF. In DNA form, the CDR3 reads TGTGCCAGCAGTTTTGAGGGCGGCGGGGAGCTGTTTTTT.

To note about this clone: The same CDR3 arises from other DNA sequences in this sample as well. The rearrangement links TRBV7-9 to TRBJ2-3, with D unresolved. Looked up from germline, CDR1 is SEHNR and CDR2 is FQNEAQ (reference sequence). This CDR3 has 13 residues. V gave up 3 bases and J gave up 0 bases, with 4 bases separating them. The CDR3 loop reads CASSFLSTDTQYF. CDR3 nucleotides: TGTGCCAGCAGCTTCCTCAGCACAGATACGCAGTATTTT.

In its sample, this clone was seen once. The junction differs from germline at one of its ends, possibly a read error. The chain employs TRBV7-2 and TRBJ2-2, with D perhaps TRBD2 (6 bases). CDR1 and CDR2 (germline): SGHTA, FQGNSA. This CDR3 region has 15 residues. The CDR3 region is CAGSFRERNTGELFF. In DNA form, the CDR3 reads TGTGCCGGCAGCTTCCGGGAGCGGAACACCGGGGAGCTGTTTTTT. The whole variable domain, filled in from reference TRBV7-2 and TRBJ2-2, reads GAGVSQSPSNKVTEKGKDVELRCDPISGHTALYWYRQSLGQGLEFLIYFQGNSAPDKSGLPSDRFSAERTGGSVSTLTIQRTQQEDSAVYLCAGSFRERNTGELFFGEGSRLTVL.

The rearrangement joins TRBV30 to TRBJ1-4; 8 bases are shared with TRBD1. The ends lost 5 bases at V and 11 bases at J; junction bases unmatched: 4. Germline assignment: CDR1 GTSNPN and CDR2 SVGIG (reference sequence). The CDR3 sequence is 11 residues long. CDR3: CAWGGDRKLFF. In nucleotides, the CDR3 is TGTGCCTGGGGAGGGGACAGGAAACTGTTTTTT.

The chain employs TRBV19 and TRBJ1-6, with 7 bases lining up with TRBD1. This CDR3 comprises 14 residues. Germline V gene data show CDR1 as LNHDA and CDR2 as SQIVND (reference sequence). The V segment lost 7 bases and the J segment 6 bases; nucleotides outside the gene matches: 6. The CDR3 loop reads CASTRGTANSPLHF. CDR3 DNA sequence: TGTGCCAGTACCAGAGGGACAGCTAATTCACCCCTCCACTTT.